One and the same sample provided the 29 T cell receptor beta chains below, sequenced in a study of blood T cell repertoires in COVID-19. This table comes from immunoSEQ multiplex PCR, and its TCRdb copy is limited to in-frame clones, with some not included. The data contain approximately 300,000 clones, around 86% of them singletons. Sample: PBMCs or T cells enriched from blood (not recorded which). The receptors were gathered from a man aged 60 to 75 who had recovered from COVID-19.

The chain employs TRBV9 and TRBJ2-2, with D maybe TRBD1 (5 bases). This CDR3 has 16 amino acids. The germline V gene has CDR1 SGDLS and CDR2 YYNGEE. Trimming left V 3 bases short and J 2 bases short, with 14 bases between. The CDR3 DNA follows: TGTGCCAGCAGCGCGGCAGGGTCCCAAAACACCGGGGAGCTGTTTTTT. Translation: CASSAAGSQNTGELFF.

This chain uses TRBV6-5 with TRBJ2-3; D not resolved. Germline V gene lookup returns CDR1 MNHEY and CDR2 SVGAGI. V lost 3 bases and J lost 5, with 15 bases in between. This CDR3 comprises 15 residues. The CDR3: CASSYLPYTLDTQYF. The CDR3 coding sequence is TGTGCCAGCAGTTATCTGCCCTATACCCTAGATACGCAGTATTTT.

The chain joins TRBV5-1 to TRBJ2-7; D is perhaps TRBD2 (6 bases). This CDR3 is built from 14 residues. Germline-derived CDR1 and CDR2 are SGHRS and YFSETQ. V dropped 10 bases and J dropped 3 bases, with 20 bases sitting between them. The CDR3 nucleotides are TGCGCCTCTAGAACGGGCGGGACGGGCTACGAGCAGTACTTC. Encoded protein: CASRTGGTGYEQYF.

CDR3 residues: CASSLALGQNYGYTF. The CDR3 DNA is TGTGCCAGCAGCTTAGCGCTGGGGCAAAACTATGGCTACACCTTC. V and J are TRBV7-2 and TRBJ1-2, with a weak D call TRBD1 (5 bases). CDR3 size: 15 residues. The germline V and J ends were trimmed by 0 bases and 2 bases, with 10 bases remaining between them. The germline CDR1 and CDR2 sequences are SGHTA and FQGNSA.

The chain couples TRBV5-1 to TRBJ1-1; D is possibly TRBD1 (6 bases). This CDR3 spans 15 amino acids. Germline CDR1 and CDR2: SGHRS and YFSETQ. Trimming left V 1 base short and J 1 base short, with 11 bases between. Written as DNA, the CDR3 is TGCGCCAGCAGCTTGCTTGGGGGCGAGAACACTGAAGCTTTCTTT. Protein product: CASSLLGGENTEAFF.

The V gene is TRBV3-1 (or the pseudogene TRBV3-2), the J gene TRBJ1-3, with 7 bases that match TRBD1. The J segment lost 2 bases and the V segment lost 3 bases, leaving 4 bases of the junction unmatched. There are 15 residues in the CDR3. Germline CDR1 LGHDT, CDR2 YNNKEL (reference sequence). CDR3 residues: CASSQGQHPGNTIYF. CDR3 nucleotide sequence: TGTGCCAGCAGCCAGGGACAGCACCCTGGAAACACCATATATTTT.

This chain links TRBV14 with TRBJ2-1; unclear D gene. The CDR3 is 15 residues long. CDR1 and CDR2 (germline): SGHDN, FVKESK. V lost 0 bases and J 10 bases, leaving 16 bases between the germline ends. CDR3 sequence reads: CASSQDPLRLPEQFF. The CDR3 region has the DNA TGTGCCAGCAGCCAAGATCCCCTTAGACTGCCAGAGCAGTTCTTC.

The gene calls are TRBV2 and TRBJ2-7; 8 bases line up with TRBD1. Trimming took 5 bases from V and 3 from J; bases not matched to a gene: 6. The length of the CDR3 is 14 residues. From germline, CDR1 is SNHLY and CDR2 FYNNEI. The chain's CDR3 is CASSSGTGYYEQYF. As DNA, the CDR3 is TGTGCCAGCAGTTCTGGGACAGGTTACTACGAGCAGTACTTC.

The gene calls are TRBV28 and TRBJ2-5, with TRBD1 matching 7 bases. From germline, CDR1 is MDHEN and CDR2 SYDVKM. The CDR3 has 14 residues. V was pared by 6 bases and J by 2 bases, with 6 bases of the junction left unmatched. The CDR3 protein is CASSHRQGQETQYF. DNA for the CDR3: TGTGCCAGCAGCCACCGACAGGGTCAAGAGACCCAGTACTTC.

This sequence joins TRBV5-1 and TRBJ2-2; D possibly corresponds to TRBD1 (6 bases). Trimming left V 4 bases short and J 6 bases short, with 16 bases between. CDR3 size: 15 residues. Germline CDR1 is SGHRS and CDR2 is YFSETQ. CDR3 coding DNA: TGCGCCAGCAGCCACCCCGGGACATCCGCCGGGGAGCTGTTTTTT. Translated: CASSHPGTSAGELFF. Filled out from reference TRBV5-1 and TRBJ2-2, the complete variable domain reads KAGVTQTPRYLIKTRGQQVTLSCSPISGHRSVSWYQQTPGQGLQFLFEYFSETQRNKGNFPGRFSGRQFSNSRSEMNVSTLELGDSALYLCASSHPGTSAGELFFGEGSRLTVL.

This rearrangement joins TRBV3-1 (or the pseudogene TRBV3-2) to TRBJ2-2; TRBD2 agrees at 8 bases. This CDR3 has 15 amino acids. The germline V gene encodes CDR1 LGHDT and CDR2 YNNKEL (reference sequence). V lost 3 bases, J lost 6 bases, and 6 bases stayed unmatched. As DNA, the CDR3 is TGTGCCAGCAGCCACGGACTAGCCCGACCCGGGGAGCTGTTTTTT. Translating it yields CASSHGLARPGELFF.

V usage is TRBV4-1 and J usage is TRBJ1-2, with D unresolved. Trimming removed 3 bases from V and 7 bases from J, with 9 bases in between. Germline V gene lookup returns CDR1 MGHRA and CDR2 YSYEKL. This CDR3 region has 12 residues. CDR3 in DNA: TGCGCCAGCAGCCAGGTGACGGGTGGCTACACCTTC. This sequence encodes CASSQVTGGYTF.

This sequence joins TRBV19 and TRBJ2-2; 12 positions agree with TRBD2. With V trimmed by 7 bases and J by 0 bases, 12 bases remained unmatched. This CDR3 is 19 amino acids long. Germline V gene lookup returns CDR1 LNHDA and CDR2 SQIVND (reference sequence). CDR3 bases: TGTGCCAGTACCGCATCAAGTCTAGCGGGAGGGTCGAACACCGGGGAGCTGTTTTTT. Translation: CASTASSLAGGSNTGELFF.

The table lists this clone with a count of one. This rearrangement joins TRBV2 to TRBJ2-6; possibly TRBD2 for D (6 bases). The germline V and J ends were trimmed by 4 bases and 4 bases, with 17 bases remaining between them. Germline V gene data show CDR1 as SNHLY and CDR2 as FYNNEI. The CDR3 is 17 amino acids. CDR3: CASSARRALAGANVLTF. CDR3 bases: TGTGCCAGCAGTGCGAGGAGGGCCCTAGCGGGGGCCAACGTCCTGACTTTC.

The chain recombines TRBV7-2 with TRBJ2-7; a possible D gene is TRBD1 (6 bases). V lost 1 base and J 0 bases, leaving 19 bases between the germline ends. The germline CDR1 and CDR2 sequences are SGHTA and FQGNSA. This CDR3 has 18 residues. CDR3 bases: TGTGCCAGCAGCTTAGAACCCTTTAGGACAGCCCGCTCCTACGAGCAGTACTTC. Protein sequence: CASSLEPFRTARSYEQYF.

The rearrangement joins TRBV7-2 to TRBJ2-3; TRBD2 matches 12 bases. Germline trimming cut 3 bases from V and 5 bases from J; bases unmatched to any gene: 12. The CDR3 has 18 amino acids. Germline V CDR1 and CDR2: SGHTA, FQGNSA. The CDR3 nucleotides are TGTGCCAGCAGCTTGACTAGCGGGAGTAACGGGCTCCGAGATACGCAGTATTTT. It translates to CASSLTSGSNGLRDTQYF.

This clone was counted a few times. The rearrangement joins TRBV4-2 to TRBJ2-2, with 8 bases aligning to TRBD2. The CDR3 length is 19 residues. The germline V gene encodes CDR1 LGHNA and CDR2 YNFKEQ. J lost 3 bases, V lost 4 bases, and 16 bases had no gene match. The CDR3 DNA reads TGTGCCAGCAGCCTCCTGTCGGGAGGGCCGTATGAGGACACCGGGGAGCTGTTTTTT. It specifies CASSLLSGGPYEDTGELFF.

This chain links TRBV3-1 (or the pseudogene TRBV3-2) with TRBJ1-5; D remains ambiguous. The CDR3 loop spans 13 amino acids. V shed 0 bases and J shed 7 bases, with 7 bases lying between them. Germline CDR1 is LGHDT and CDR2 is YNNKEL (reference sequence). CDR3 in amino acids: CASSQDEAQPQHF. In DNA form, the CDR3 reads TGTGCCAGCAGCCAAGATGAGGCCCAGCCCCAGCATTTT.

This clone was observed a single time. This chain connects TRBV7-2 to TRBJ2-1, with a weak D call TRBD2 (6 bases). Trimming took off 0 bases at V and 4 bases at J, with 13 bases between the two ends. This CDR3 is built from 16 residues. CDR1 and CDR2 from the germline V gene are SGHTA and FQGNSA. The CDR3 protein is CASSLAGGLEYNEQFF. The CDR3 DNA reads TGTGCCAGCAGCTTAGCCGGAGGGCTTGAGTACAATGAGCAGTTCTTC.

Only a few counts were recorded for this clone. This CDR3 is CASSLIPRTVNTGELFF. The CDR3 nucleotides read TGCGCCAGCAGCCTCATACCGCGGACAGTCAACACCGGGGAGCTGTTTTTT. The chain combines TRBV5-1 with TRBJ2-2; D is perhaps TRBD1 (6 bases). Between the trimmed V and J ends, which lost 4 bases and 2 bases, there was a span of 18 bases. Germline CDR1 and CDR2: SGHRS and YFSETQ. This CDR3 region has 17 residues.

The chain combines TRBV20-1 with TRBJ1-1; D gene unclear. Trimming shortened V by 1 base and J by 7 bases, and 7 bases separated the two germline ends. The CDR3 contains 11 residues. CDR1 and CDR2 from the germline V gene are DFQATT and SNEGSKA (reference sequence). The CDR3 nucleotides are TGCAGTGCTAGAGGCCAGCGTGAAGCTTTCTTT. This encodes CSARGQREAFF.

This chain joins TRBV7-3 and TRBJ1-1; tentatively, D is TRBD1 (6 bases). Trimming shortened V by 5 bases and J by 0 bases, and 10 bases separated the two germline ends. CDR3 length: 14 amino acids. The germline V gene encodes CDR1 SGHTA and CDR2 FQGTGA. For the CDR3, the DNA is TGTGCCAGCAGCCTGACAGGACTGAACACTGAAGCTTTCTTT. As protein: CASSLTGLNTEAFF.

The rearrangement uses TRBV7-3 and TRBJ1-3; maybe TRBD1 (5 bases). Trimming stripped 2 bases from V and 0 bases from J, with 11 bases between. CDR1 is SGHTA, CDR2 FQGTGA, per germline. The CDR3 extends over 16 amino acids. This chain's CDR3 is CASSLQGASSGNTIYF. DNA for the CDR3: TGTGCCAGCAGCTTACAAGGGGCGAGCTCTGGAAACACCATATATTTT.

V and J are TRBV2 and TRBJ2-3; 15 bases map to TRBD2. V lost 8 bases to trimming and J lost 5 bases; unmatched junction nucleotides: 14. The CDR3 consists of 18 residues. The germline V gene has CDR1 SNHLY and CDR2 FYNNEI. The CDR3 DNA sequence: TGTGCCAGCCAAAAGGGACTAGCGGGAGGCCAATATTTAGATACGCAGTATTTT. Translated, it gives CASQKGLAGGQYLDTQYF.

The chain carries TRBV28 and TRBJ2-7; 10 bases match TRBD2. This CDR3 has 17 residues. With V trimmed by 4 bases and J by 3 bases, 12 bases remained unmatched. The germline CDR1 and CDR2 sequences are MDHEN and SYDVKM. Here the CDR3 reads CASSSPGVAGGNYEQYF. The CDR3 bases are TGTGCCAGCAGTTCCCCGGGAGTAGCGGGAGGAAACTACGAGCAGTACTTC.

The J gene is TRBJ2-1, the V gene TRBV6-2 or TRBV6-3; no firm D call. CDR3 length: 14 residues. V was shortened by 2 bases and J by 3 bases, with 8 bases between the two germline ends. CDR1 MNHEY and CDR2 SVGEGT come from the germline V gene. This CDR3 is CASSYGDFYNEQFF. CDR3 coding DNA: TGTGCCAGCAGTTACGGCGACTTCTACAATGAGCAGTTCTTC.

The chain carries TRBV7-3 and TRBJ2-1; D is ambiguous. Trimming stripped 1 base from V and 8 bases from J, with 9 bases between. The CDR3 loop spans 13 amino acids. CDR1 is SGHTA, CDR2 FQGTGA, per germline. The CDR3 sequence is CASSLRARDEQFF. CDR3 nucleotide sequence: TGTGCCAGCAGCTTAAGAGCCCGGGATGAGCAGTTCTTC.

V is TRBV7-4 and J is TRBJ1-5, with 9 bases aligning to TRBD1. CDR3 length: 19 residues. J was trimmed by 0 bases and V by 2 bases; bases with no gene match: 11. The germline CDR1 and CDR2 sequences are SGHVT and SQSDAQ. The chain's CDR3 is CASSLPRDREGYSNQPQHF. CDR3 bases: TGTGCCAGCAGCTTACCTCGGGACAGGGAAGGTTATAGCAATCAGCCCCAGCATTTT.

The V and J genes are TRBV9 and TRBJ2-3, with TRBD2 matching over 7 bases. The CDR3 runs to 15 residues. V dropped 4 bases and J dropped 2; count of bases not matched to a gene: 7. In germline, CDR1 is SGDLS, CDR2 YYNGEE. The CDR3, as DNA: TGTGCCAGCAGCCGCCTGGCGGGGGACACAGATACGCAGTATTTT. This translates into CASSRLAGDTDTQYF.